This T cell receptor (beta chain) was recovered during a study of CD8 T cells in ankylosing spondylitis. Findings and limits, study-wide: Past studies reported some motif variants in reactive arthritis synovial fluid and blood. Matched ankylosing spondylitis synovial fluid reportedly contained a significantly enriched population of disease-linked clones. It appeared that ankylosing spondylitis blood was characterized by a TCR beta motif of roughly 8 highly homologous variants. The authors found the disease-linked clones to be CD8+ and relatively rare in peripheral blood.

CDR3 length: 17 residues. V dropped 1 base and J dropped 2 bases, with 17 bases sitting between them. Library preparation for TCR beta used quantitative 5'-RACE with molecular barcodes. TCRdb recomputed calls from the 5' RACE reads with MiXCR, one row per CDR3 protein. The repertoire consists of roughly 700,000 distinct CDR3 sequences, with around 17% occurring once and the leading ten covering 15% to 20%. As regards this clonotype: Its antigen is unknown.

V and J are TRBV12-3 or TRBV12-4 and TRBJ1-1; D perhaps matches TRBD1 (6 bases). This clonotype originated in a male donor with ankylosing spondylitis. The sequencing input was blood, either unsorted or a sorted T cell fraction (not recorded which). CDR3 sequence: CASSLGTASLDNTEAFF. The CDR3 DNA is TGTGCCAGCAGTTTAGGGACAGCATCCCTTGACAACACTGAAGCTTTCTTT.